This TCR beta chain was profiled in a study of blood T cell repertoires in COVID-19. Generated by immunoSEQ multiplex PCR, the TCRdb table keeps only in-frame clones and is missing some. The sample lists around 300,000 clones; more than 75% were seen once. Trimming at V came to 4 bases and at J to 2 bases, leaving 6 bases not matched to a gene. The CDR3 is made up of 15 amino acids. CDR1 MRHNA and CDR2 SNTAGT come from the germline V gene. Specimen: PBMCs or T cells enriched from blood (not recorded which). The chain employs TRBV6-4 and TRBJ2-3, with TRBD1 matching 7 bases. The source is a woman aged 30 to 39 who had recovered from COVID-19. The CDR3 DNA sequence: TGTGCCAGCAGTGCCTCGGGGACAGACACAGATACGCAGTATTTT. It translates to CASSASGTDTDTQYF.